This TCR beta chain was found in a study of cytomegalovirus exposure and HLA in healthy donors. Across the study: The 110 or so validation repertoires used a platform that matched the one used for the 666 first-cohort repertoires, as a later analysis reported.

This table comes from immunoSEQ multiplex PCR, and its TCRdb copy is limited to in-frame clones, with some not included. Of 50,000 or so clones listed, roughly 94% are singletons. A word on this clone: The antigen remains undetermined.

V shed 7 bases and J 9 bases; nucleotides not matched to a gene: 11. CDR1 and CDR2 from the germline V gene are MNHNY and SVGAGI (reference sequence). This CDR3 is 14 amino acids long. The study's findings and limits: While the bulk of TCR sequences proved rare, some public TCRs turned up in many donors. A few chains linked to CMV were shown in vitro to be specific for CMV antigens. The study flagged around 160 TCR beta chains as cytomegalovirus-associated.

The chain employs TRBV6-6 and TRBJ2-4; 8 nucleotides align to TRBD2. The sequenced sample consisted of PBMCs. The TCR originated in a man aged 18-30 years in good health and CMV-seronegative. CDR3: CASTPLHRGGIQYF. CDR3 bases: TGTGCCAGCACGCCACTCCATCGGGGGGGCATTCAGTACTTC.